The T cell receptor (beta chain) under discussion was sequenced for a study of human T cells and chemical hapten exposure (dated by TCRdb to the early 2020s). In the study overall: For sensitization, 2% DPC in acetone was applied to a 2 cm by 2 cm area of upper inner arm skin. Throughout the study period of 20 to 30 weeks, patients also received therapeutic DPC doses to the scalp every week. Patch testing on the upper back used Finn chambers containing 0.01% DPC, with scoring done after 6 days according to International Contact Dermatitis Research Group standards. The mostly female patient cohort included alopecia areata with under or over 50% scalp involvement, alopecia totalis and alopecia universalis. Libraries were combined into a pool for sequencing, and differences in TCR yield between samples came mainly from small differences in library volumes within the pool. The study tracked peripheral blood TCR repertoire changes in vivo during primary and secondary sensitization to the hapten diphenylcyclopropenone (DPC) in alopecia patients. Blood samples were taken from patients before sensitization (week 0) and at 2, 6 and about 24 weeks after DPC sensitization. For TCR sequencing, blood came from 25 to 35 alopecia patients at anywhere from one to four time points (pre-sensitization, 2, 6 and 24 weeks). The investigation overall reported the following: Because all patients had alopecia, a presumed autoimmune disease, the immune response of the patients might differ from that of healthy individuals. Repeated subsampling changed both the strength of the expansion versus patch-test correlation and the threshold at which that correlation became significant. The number of TCRs above 1 in 1000 frequency did not change with DPC sensitization; there was no evidence of global repertoire structure alterations. Patch test score correlated positively with the number of PT1 expanded TCRs, reaching significance at thresholds 8, 16 and 32 but not at 4. Compared with pre-sensitization or healthy control sets, expanded TCRs formed significantly more large CDR3 similarity clusters, which is consistent with antigen-driven responses.

The library was built by means of RACE. Sequenced using a NextSeq 500. During library preparation, unique molecular identifiers were attached to individual cDNA molecules so that TCRs could be counted quantitatively and reproducibly. For every blood RNA sample, sequencing covered both the TCR alpha and TCR beta chains. For the original study's pipeline: Samples had a median of about 96,000 TCRs, with a range from roughly 20,000 to 690,600. V, J and CDR3 annotation of the TCR reads was performed with the Decombinator software suite. For the PS versus PT1 abundance plots, all samples were subsampled to the same number of TCRs (28,000). TCRs were defined as expanded if absent before sensitization and observed at least eight times at the 2-week time point. TCRdb reprocessed the public reads (quality trimming at Q25 with fastp, clone calling with MiXCR) and kept in-frame beta chains. Each CDR3 protein gets just one entry, which takes the most common genes and DNA from the rows behind it. These V and J calls are TCRdb output, not the study's own analysis. The sample table contains a few hundred thousand distinct CDR3 sequences; only one count was recorded for over 5% of them. Of the sample, about 8.2% is held by the ten largest clones.

CDR1 and CDR2 are read off the germline V gene (reference sequence) as DFQATT and SNEGSKA. The CDR3 goes from the cysteine to the phenylalanine over 12 residues. Only the CDR3 DNA stays, 36 bases, in frame from base 1. V sheds 4 bases and J sheds 4 bases, leaving 11 bases between their ends. This sample's time point label indicates: pre-sensitization, week 0. The treatment or condition label on this specimen signifies: therapeutic diphenylcyclopropenone sensitization with weekly scalp DPC. At each patch-test visit, blood was drawn before the patch test was applied. Patients were eligible if aged 18 to 70, diagnosed with alopecia and judged suitable for DPC therapy, and pregnant patients were excluded. Total RNA was extracted from unfractionated whole blood collected in Tempus Blood RNA tubes. The table lists this clonotype with many counts. Its antigen is not yet known. There are no base qualities to consult, and no much larger clone falls within one base.

The chain joins TRBV20-1 to TRBJ2-7; tentative D gene TRBD1, with 5 bases matching. The TCR comes from a woman aged 18-35 years with alopecia areata. Some clones in this sample may be carry-over from other donors' samples. The sample here was whole blood, taken in connection with sensitization to the hapten diphenylcyclopropenone (DPC). The CDR3 here reads CSAKGNSYEQYF. The sequenced DNA: TGCAGTGCTAAGGGGAATAGTTACGAGCAGTACTTC.